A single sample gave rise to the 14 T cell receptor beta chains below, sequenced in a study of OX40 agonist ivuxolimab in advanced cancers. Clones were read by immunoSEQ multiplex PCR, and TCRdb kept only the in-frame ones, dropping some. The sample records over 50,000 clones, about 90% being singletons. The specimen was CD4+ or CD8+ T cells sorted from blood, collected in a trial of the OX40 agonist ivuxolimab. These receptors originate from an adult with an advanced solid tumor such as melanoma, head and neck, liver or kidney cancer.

CDR3 in amino acids: CASSLHPGRVSTEAFF. The CDR3 bases are TGCGCCAGCAGCTTGCATCCAGGGCGCGTGAGCACTGAAGCTTTCTTT. The V call is TRBV5-1, the J call TRBJ1-1, with D possibly TRBD1 on 5 matching bases. The germline V gene has CDR1 SGHRS and CDR2 YFSETQ. This CDR3 is 16 amino acids long. Trimming removed 1 base at V and 4 bases at J, with 17 bases between.

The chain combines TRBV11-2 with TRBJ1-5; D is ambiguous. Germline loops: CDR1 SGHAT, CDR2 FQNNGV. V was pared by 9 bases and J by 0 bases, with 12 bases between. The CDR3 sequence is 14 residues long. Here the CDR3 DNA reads TGTGCCAGTAGCGCTATCCTTAGCAATCAGCCCCAGCATTTT. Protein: CASSAILSNQPQHF.

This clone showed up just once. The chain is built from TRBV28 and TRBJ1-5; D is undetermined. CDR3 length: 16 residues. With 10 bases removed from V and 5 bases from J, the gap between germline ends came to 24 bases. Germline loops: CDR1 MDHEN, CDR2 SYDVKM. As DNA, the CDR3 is TGTGCCACCTACACACGGCTTGGACCTCTCCATCAGCCCCAGCATTTT. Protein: CATYTRLGPLHQPQHF.

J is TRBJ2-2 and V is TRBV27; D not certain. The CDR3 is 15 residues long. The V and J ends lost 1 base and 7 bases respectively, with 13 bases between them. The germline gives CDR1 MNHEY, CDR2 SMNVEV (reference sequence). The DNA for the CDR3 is TGTGCCAGCAGTTTATTCGTACGAGCTATCGGGGAGCTGTTTTTT. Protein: CASSLFVRAIGELFF.

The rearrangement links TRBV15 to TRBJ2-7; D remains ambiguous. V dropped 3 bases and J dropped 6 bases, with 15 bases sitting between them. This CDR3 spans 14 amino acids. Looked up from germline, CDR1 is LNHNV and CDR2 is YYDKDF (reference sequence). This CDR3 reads CATSRDAVRAEQYF. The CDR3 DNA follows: TGTGCCACCAGCAGGGACGCCGTCCGGGCCGAGCAGTACTTC. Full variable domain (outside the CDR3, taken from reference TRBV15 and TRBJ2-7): DAMVIQNPRYQVTQFGKPVTLSCSQTLNHNVMYWYQQKSSQAPKLLFHYYDKDFNNEADTPDNFQSRRPNTSFCFLDIRSPGLGDTAMYLCATSRDAVRAEQYFGPGTRLTVT.

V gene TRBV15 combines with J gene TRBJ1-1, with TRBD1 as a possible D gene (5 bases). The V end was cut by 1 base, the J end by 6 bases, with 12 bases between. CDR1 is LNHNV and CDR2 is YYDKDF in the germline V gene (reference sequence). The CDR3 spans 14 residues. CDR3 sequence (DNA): TGTGCCACCAGCAGAGGCTCTCTAGGGGCTGAAGCTTTCTTT. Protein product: CATSRGSLGAEAFF.

CDR3 DNA sequence: TGTGCCAGCAGCCGTGACGGAAGGGTTAACACCGGGGAGCTGTTTTTT. The encoded protein is CASSRDGRVNTGELFF. V and J are TRBV5-6 and TRBJ2-2, with D hard to call. This CDR3 has 16 residues. Germline CDR1 SGHDT, CDR2 YYEEEE. Trimming stripped 4 bases from V and 2 bases from J, with 15 bases between.

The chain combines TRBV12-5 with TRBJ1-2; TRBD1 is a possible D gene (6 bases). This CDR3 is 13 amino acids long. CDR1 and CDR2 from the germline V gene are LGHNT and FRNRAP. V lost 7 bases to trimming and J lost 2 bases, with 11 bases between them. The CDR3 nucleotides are TGTGCTAGTGCCCCAGACAGGAACTATGGCTACACCTTC. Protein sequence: CASAPDRNYGYTF.

Here the CDR3 DNA reads TGTGCCAGCAGCTTGGGCCAGGGCGCTGGAAACACCATATATTTT. Amino acid sequence: CASSLGQGAGNTIYF. This chain joins TRBV5-8 and TRBJ1-3, with TRBD1 as a possible D gene (5 bases). V was cut by 0 bases and J by 2 bases, with 9 bases left in between. Looked up from germline, CDR1 is SGHTS and CDR2 is YDEGEE. The CDR3 is 15 residues long.

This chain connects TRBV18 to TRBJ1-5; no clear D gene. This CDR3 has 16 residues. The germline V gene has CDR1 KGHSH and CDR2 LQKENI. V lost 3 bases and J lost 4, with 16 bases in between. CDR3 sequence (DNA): TGTGCCAGCTCACCGCCACCCCCGGCCCCTAATCAGCCCCAGCATTTT. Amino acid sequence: CASSPPPPAPNQPQHF.

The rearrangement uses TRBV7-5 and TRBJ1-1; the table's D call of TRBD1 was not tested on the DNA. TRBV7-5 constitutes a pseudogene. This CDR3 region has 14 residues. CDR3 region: CARVWTRMNTEAFF. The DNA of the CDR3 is TGTGCCAGAGTCTGGACACGAATGAACACTGAAGCTTTCTTT.

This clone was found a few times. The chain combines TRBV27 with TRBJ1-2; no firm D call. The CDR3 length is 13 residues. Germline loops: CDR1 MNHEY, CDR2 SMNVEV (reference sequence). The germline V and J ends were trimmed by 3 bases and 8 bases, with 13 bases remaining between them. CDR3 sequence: CASSFGRVGGYTF. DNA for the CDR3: TGTGCCAGCAGTTTTGGGCGGGTAGGAGGCTACACCTTC.

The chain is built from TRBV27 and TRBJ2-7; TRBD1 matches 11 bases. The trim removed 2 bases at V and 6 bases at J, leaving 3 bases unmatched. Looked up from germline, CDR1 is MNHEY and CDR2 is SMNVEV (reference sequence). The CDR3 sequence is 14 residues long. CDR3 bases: TGTGCCAGCAGTTTAGGGACAGGGGGTCGCGAGCAGTACTTC. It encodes CASSLGTGGREQYF.

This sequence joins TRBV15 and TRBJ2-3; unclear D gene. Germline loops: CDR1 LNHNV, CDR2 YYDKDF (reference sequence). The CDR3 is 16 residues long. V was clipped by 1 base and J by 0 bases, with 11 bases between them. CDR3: CATSRGRTKSTDTQYF. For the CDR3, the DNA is TGTGCCACCAGCAGAGGTAGGACCAAGAGCACAGATACGCAGTATTTT.